The rows below give T cell receptor beta chains drawn from one sample of a study of cytomegalovirus exposure and HLA in healthy donors. The protocol was immunoSEQ multiplex PCR, while the TCRdb copy is restricted to in-frame clones and leaves out a portion. The table records fewer than 150,000 clones, roughly three quarters of them present only once. The sample comprised PBMCs. These receptor sequences come from a man younger than 45 in good health and CMV-seronegative. The CDR3 runs from the conserved cysteine through the conserved F or W. D genes are given only for firm matches. Size tells how often a clone was seen (once, few, many) or the class of an expanded clone, and some rows leave it out.

. | TRBJ2-6 | TRBV7-9 | . | TGTGCCAGCAGCCCAACCGGGACACGCATCTCTGGGGCCAACGTCCTGACTTTC | CASSPTGTRISGANVLTF
. | TRBJ2-3 | TRBV6-5 | TRBD2 | TGTGCCAGCAGCCAGACTAGCGGGAGACGGTATTTT | CASSQTSGRRYF
. | TRBJ1-1 | TRBV18 | . | TGTGCCAGCTCACCCCCCTCCCTCGGGGGGAACACTGAAGCTTTCTTT | CASSPPSLGGNTEAFF
. | TRBJ2-7 | TRBV27 | . | TGTGCCAGCAGCTCGGTGGGGCTCCCCTACGAGCAGTACTTC | CASSSVGLPYEQYF
. | TRBJ2-3 | TRBV28 | . | TGTGCCAGCAGTTTATTACTGGGTCAGGGGTATTTT | CASSLLLGQGYF
. | TRBJ2-5 | TRBV9 | TRBD1 | TGTGCCAGCAGCGAGACAGGGCAGCTTGAGTGGGAGACCCAGTACTTC | CASSETGQLEWETQYF
. | TRBJ1-2 | TRBV18 | . | TGTGCCAGCTCACCTGCGCTGACTAACTATGGCTACACCTTC | CASSPALTNYGYTF
. | TRBJ2-3 | TRBV10-3 | TRBD2 | TGTGCCATCAGTTCAACTAGCGGCACAGATACGCAGTATTTT | CAISSTSGTDTQYF
. | TRBJ2-7 | TRBV18 | . | TGTGCCAGCTCCCGGGACTCCAGTCCCTACGAGCAGTACTTC | CASSRDSSPYEQYF
. | TRBJ1-1 | TRBV29-1 | . | TGCAGCGTTGACCCGGGTAGGTCTGAAGCTTTCTTT | CSVDPGRSEAFF
few | TRBJ1-1 | TRBV7-9 | . | TGTGCCAGCAGCCGGTTAGGGGTGAACACTGAAGCTTTCTTT | CASSRLGVNTEAFF
. | TRBJ1-1 | TRBV10-1 | . | TGCGCCAGCAGTGAGGCGGGGGGTAGTGAAGCTTTCTTT | CASSEAGGSEAFF
. | TRBJ2-5 | TRBV11-2 | . | TGTGCCAGCAGCTTGGTAGGGGGGGGAGAGACCCAGTACTTC | CASSLVGGGETQYF
. | TRBJ2-5 | TRBV11-2 | . | TGTGCCAGCAGCTCCCAGATGGAGACCCAGTACTTC | CASSSQMETQYF
. | TRBJ2-6 | TRBV27 | . | TGTGCCAGCAGTTTATATTACAGGGATGCAGGGGCCAACGTCCTGACTTTC | CASSLYYRDAGANVLTF
. | TRBJ2-5 | TRBV6-1 | . | TGTGCCAGCAGTGAATCGTACTCAGGGGAGACCCAGTACTTC | CASSESYSGETQYF
. | TRBJ2-5 | TRBV30 | . | TGTGCCTGGAGTAGGGGATTACAAGAGACCCAGTACTTC | CAWSRGLQETQYF
. | TRBJ2-7 | TRBV10-3 | . | TGTGCCATCAGTGAGTCGGTACTAGCTGAAGAGCAGTACTTC | CAISESVLAEEQYF
. | TRBJ1-1 | TRBV7-9 | . | TGTTCCAGCACCGCGGGGGAAGGGAGGGCTTTCTTT | CSSTAGEGRAFF
. | TRBJ1-3 | TRBV6-4 | . | TGTGCCAGCAGTGATGTGGCAGGGCGATACTCTGGAAACACCATATATTTT | CASSDVAGRYSGNTIYF
. | TRBJ2-5 | TRBV7-2 | . | TGTGCCAGCAGCGGATTAGCAGCGGGCCAAGAGACCCAGTACTTC | CASSGLAAGQETQYF
. | TRBJ2-1 | TRBV2 | TRBD2 | TGTGCCAGCAGCGGGGGACTAGCGGGAGGGGATGAGCAGTTCTTC | CASSGGLAGGDEQFF
. | TRBJ1-4 | TRBV30 | . | TGTGCCTGGAGATCGGGGAGCCTGATTGAAAAACTGTTTTTT | CAWRSGSLIEKLFF
. | TRBJ2-5 | TRBV9 | . | TGTGCCAGCAGCGTAGTCGGGGAGCAGTACTTC | CASSVVGEQYF
. | TRBJ2-7 | TRBV7-9 | TRBD2 | TGTGCCAGCAGTTCTAGCGGGGTGTACGAGCAGTACTTC | CASSSSGVYEQYF
. | TRBJ2-7 | TRBV7-2 | . | TGTGCCAGCAGCCACGGGATTGGGGACGAGCAGTACTTC | CASSHGIGDEQYF
. | TRBJ2-1 | TRBV27 | TRBD1 | TGTGCCAGCACCCCCAGGGACAGAGGATACAATGAGCAGTTCTTC | CASTPRDRGYNEQFF
. | TRBJ2-2 | TRBV7-6 | TRBD1 | TGTGCCAGCAGCGACGGACAGGGGGCCAGCGGGGAGCTGTTTTTT | CASSDGQGASGELFF
. | TRBJ2-7 | TRBV19 | . | TGTGCCAGTAGTATCGTGGGGATACAGGGAGATCTGTACTTC | CASSIVGIQGDLYF
. | TRBJ2-1 | TRBV27 | . | TGTGCCAGCAGTTTACGACCCCCGGGAGTCTACAATGAGCAGTTCTTC | CASSLRPPGVYNEQFF
. | TRBJ2-7 | TRBV5-1 | . | TGCGCCAGCAGCTTGAGTTTAGCGATCACTGGGGAGCAGTACTTC | CASSLSLAITGEQYF
. | TRBJ1-2 | TRBV18 | TRBD1 | TGTGCCAGCTCACAGTCTCACAGGGGGTTCGGCTATGGCTACACCTTC | CASSQSHRGFGYGYTF
. | TRBJ2-7 | TRBV27 | TRBD2 | TGTGCCAGCAGTTGGGGACTAGCGCGCGAGCAGTACTTC | CASSWGLAREQYF
. | TRBJ1-2 | TRBV28 | . | TGTGCCAGCAGTTTTCGGCAGGGTAATGGCTACACCTTC | CASSFRQGNGYTF
. | TRBJ1-2 | TRBV5-6 | TRBD1 | TGTGCCAGCAGCCCCGGACAGGGGCACTCCTATGGCTACACCTTC | CASSPGQGHSYGYTF
. | TRBJ2-1 | TRBV28 | TRBD1 | TGTGCCAGCAGTACCGGGACAGGAGCCCGGCAGCAGTTCTTC | CASSTGTGARQQFF
. | TRBJ1-6 | TRBV30 | TRBD1 | TGTGCCTGGAGTGTAACAGGGGGAAATACCCTCCACTTT | CAWSVTGGNTLHF
. | TRBJ1-1 | TRBV29-1 | . | TGCAGCGTTCTCTGGGCCCGGAACACTGAAGCTTTCTTT | CSVLWARNTEAFF
. | TRBJ2-3 | TRBV5-4 | TRBD1 | TGTGCCAGCAGAACTGGTGGGTCAGGGGGCGGCACAGATACGCAGTATTTT | CASRTGGSGGGTDTQYF
once | TRBJ1-6 | TRBV25-1 | . | TGTGCCAGCAGTAAAAACAGCAATTCACCCCTCCACTTT | CASSKNSNSPLHF
. | TRBJ2-1 | TRBV19 | TRBD2 | TGTGCCAGTACCATGGGGGGGGGCAATGAGCAGTTCTTC | CASTMGGGNEQFF
. | TRBJ1-6 | TRBV11-3 | . | TGTGCCAGCAGCGTCTCACAGGGTTCACCCCTCCACTTT | CASSVSQGSPLHF
. | TRBJ2-1 | TRBV7-2 | . | TGTGCCAGCAGCCCCCGGGACTTCTCCTACAATGAGCAGTTCTTC | CASSPRDFSYNEQFF
. | TRBJ1-4 | TRBV6-1 | . | TGTGCCAGCAAAAAGGGGAGGGCAACTAATGAAAAACTGTTTTTT | CASKKGRATNEKLFF
. | TRBJ2-4 | TRBV7-2 | TRBD1 | TGTGCCAGCAGCTTCATGACAGGGTTGGGAAACATTCAGTACTTC | CASSFMTGLGNIQYF
. | TRBJ2-1 | TRBV13 | TRBD2 | TGTGCCAGCAGGGGGGGAGGGCCCTACAATGAGCAGTTCTTC | CASRGGGPYNEQFF
. | TRBJ2-7 | TRBV2 | . | TGTGCCAGCAGTGGGGGACAAGGGGACGAGCAGTACTTC | CASSGGQGDEQYF
once | TRBJ1-2 | TRBV7-6 | . | TGTGCCAGCACCCTGGGCTTAGGCTATGGCTACACCTTC | CASTLGLGYGYTF
. | TRBJ2-3 | TRBV28 | TRBD2 | TGTGCCAGCAGTCCCCCGGGGGGATTAGCGGGAGCCACAGATACGCAGTATTTT | CASSPPGGLAGATDTQYF
once | TRBJ2-7 | TRBV2 | . | TGTGCCAGCAGTCCTACCTACGAGCAGTACTTC | CASSPTYEQYF
. | TRBJ1-1 | TRBV15 | . | TGTGCCACCAGCAGGGGGCCCGGTCAGGCTGAAGCTTTCTTT | CATSRGPGQAEAFF
. | TRBJ1-1 | TRBV18 | . | TGTGCCAGCTCACCACCGTCCCGGGGTGGGAACACTGAAGCTTTCTTT | CASSPPSRGGNTEAFF
. | TRBJ2-1 | TRBV5-1 | . | TGCGCCAGCAGCTTGGCAGGACTGACCTACAATGAGCAGTTCTTC | CASSLAGLTYNEQFF
. | TRBJ2-1 | TRBV5-1 | TRBD2 | TGCGCCAGCAGCTTGGCCGGGACTACCACAATCCATGAGCAGTTCTTC | CASSLAGTTTIHEQFF
. | TRBJ2-1 | TRBV5-1 | TRBD2 | TGCGCCAGCAGCTTCTCCGGGACTAGCGGCTACAATGAGCAGTTCTTC | CASSFSGTSGYNEQFF
. | TRBJ1-5 | TRBV28 | . | TGTGCCAGCAGTTCACCACAGGGTTATCAGCCCCAGCATTTT | CASSSPQGYQPQHF